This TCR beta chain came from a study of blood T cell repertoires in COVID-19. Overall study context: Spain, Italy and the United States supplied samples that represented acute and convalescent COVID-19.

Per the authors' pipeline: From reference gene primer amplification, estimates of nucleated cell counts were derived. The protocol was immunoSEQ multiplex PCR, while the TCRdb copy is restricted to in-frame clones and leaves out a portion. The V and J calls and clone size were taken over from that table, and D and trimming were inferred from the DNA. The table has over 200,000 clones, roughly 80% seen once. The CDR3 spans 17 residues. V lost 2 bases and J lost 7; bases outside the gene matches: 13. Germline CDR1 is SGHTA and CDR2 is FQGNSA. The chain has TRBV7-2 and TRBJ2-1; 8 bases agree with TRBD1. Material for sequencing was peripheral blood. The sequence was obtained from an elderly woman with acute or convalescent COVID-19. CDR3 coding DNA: TGTGCCAGCAGCTTACGCCCAGGGGGCCTAGGGGAGAATGAGCAGTTCTTC. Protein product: CASSLRPGGLGENEQFF.